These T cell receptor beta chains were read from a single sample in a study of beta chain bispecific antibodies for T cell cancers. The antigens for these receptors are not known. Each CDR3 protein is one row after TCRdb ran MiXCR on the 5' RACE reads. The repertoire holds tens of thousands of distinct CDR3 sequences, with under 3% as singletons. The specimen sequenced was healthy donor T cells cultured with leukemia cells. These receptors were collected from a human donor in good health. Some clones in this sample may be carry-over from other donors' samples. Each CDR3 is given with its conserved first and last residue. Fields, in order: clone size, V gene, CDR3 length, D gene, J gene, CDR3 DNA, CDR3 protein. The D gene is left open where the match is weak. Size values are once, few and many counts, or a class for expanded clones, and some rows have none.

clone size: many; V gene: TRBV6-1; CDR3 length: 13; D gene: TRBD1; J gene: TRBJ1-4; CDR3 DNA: TGTGCCAGCAGTGATCAGGGGGGTGGAAAACTGTTTTTT; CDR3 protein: CASSDQGGGKLFF
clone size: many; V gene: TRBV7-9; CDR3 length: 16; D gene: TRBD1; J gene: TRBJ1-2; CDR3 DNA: TGTGCCAGCAGCACACCCCCGGGACAGGCTATTTATGGCTACACCTTC; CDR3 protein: CASSTPPGQAIYGYTF
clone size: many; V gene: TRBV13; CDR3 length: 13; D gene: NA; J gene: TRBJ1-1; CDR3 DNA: TGTGCCAGCAGCTTAGGAGGGGTCACTGAAGCTTTCTTT; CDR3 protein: CASSLGGVTEAFF
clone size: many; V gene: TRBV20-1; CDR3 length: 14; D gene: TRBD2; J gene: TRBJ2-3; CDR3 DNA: TGCAGTGCTAGAGCGGCGGGGGGCCCCGGCACGCAGTATTTT; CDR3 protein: CSARAAGGPGTQYF
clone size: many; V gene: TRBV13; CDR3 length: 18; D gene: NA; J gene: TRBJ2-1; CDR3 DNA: TGTGCCAGCAGCTTAGAAGGCGGCCCCTCTTCTTCCTACAATGAGCAGTTCTTC; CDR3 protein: CASSLEGGPSSSYNEQFF
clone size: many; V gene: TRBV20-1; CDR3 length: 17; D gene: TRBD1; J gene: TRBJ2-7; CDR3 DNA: TGCAGTGCTAGAGATCCCGGACAGGGACTGTATTATTACGAGCAGTACTTC; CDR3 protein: CSARDPGQGLYYYEQYF
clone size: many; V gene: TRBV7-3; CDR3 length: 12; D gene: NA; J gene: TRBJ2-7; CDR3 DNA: TGTGCCAGCAGCTCCGGGTTGGGCGAGCAGTACTTC; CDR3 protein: CASSSGLGEQYF
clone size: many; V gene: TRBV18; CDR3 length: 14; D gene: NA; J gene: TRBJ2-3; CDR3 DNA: TGTGCCAGCTCACCCGCAGTGGGGTCTGATACGCAGTATTTT; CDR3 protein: CASSPAVGSDTQYF
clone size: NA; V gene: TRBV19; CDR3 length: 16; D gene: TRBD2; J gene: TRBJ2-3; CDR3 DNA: TGTGCCAGTAGTAAGAGACTAGCGGTAAGCACAGATACGCAGTATTTT; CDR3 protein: CASSKRLAVSTDTQYF
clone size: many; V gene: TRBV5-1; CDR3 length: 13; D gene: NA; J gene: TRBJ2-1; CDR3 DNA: TGCGCCAGCAGCTTGACGCCGTACAATGAGCAGTTCTTC; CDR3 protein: CASSLTPYNEQFF
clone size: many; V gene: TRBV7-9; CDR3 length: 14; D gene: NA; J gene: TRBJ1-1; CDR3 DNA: TGTGCCAGCAGCTTAGCGCACAAGAACACTGAAGCTTTCTTT; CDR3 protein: CASSLAHKNTEAFF
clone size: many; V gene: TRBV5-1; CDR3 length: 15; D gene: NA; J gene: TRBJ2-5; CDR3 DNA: TGCGCCAGCAGCCTCGAGGGAGGCCCACAAGAGACCCAGTACTTC; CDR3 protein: CASSLEGGPQETQYF
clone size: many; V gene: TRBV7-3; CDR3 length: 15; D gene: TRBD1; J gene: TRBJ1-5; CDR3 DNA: TGTGCCAGCAGCTACGGACAGGTTAGCAATCAGCCCCAGCATTTT; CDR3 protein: CASSYGQVSNQPQHF
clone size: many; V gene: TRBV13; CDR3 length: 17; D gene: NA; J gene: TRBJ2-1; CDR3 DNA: TGTGCCAGCAGCGCCCAAGGGGGAGGAGGCTCCTACAATGAGCAGTTCTTC; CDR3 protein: CASSAQGGGGSYNEQFF
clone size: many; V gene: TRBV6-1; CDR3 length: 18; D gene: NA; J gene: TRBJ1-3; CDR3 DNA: TGTGCCAGCAGTGAAAGGGGGGCCAAAGGACGGTCAGAGAACACCATATATTTT; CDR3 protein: CASSERGAKGRSENTIYF
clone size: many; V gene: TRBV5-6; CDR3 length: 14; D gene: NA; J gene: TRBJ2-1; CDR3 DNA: TGTGCCAGCAGCTTGGATGTCTCCTACAATGAGCAGTTCTTC; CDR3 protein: CASSLDVSYNEQFF
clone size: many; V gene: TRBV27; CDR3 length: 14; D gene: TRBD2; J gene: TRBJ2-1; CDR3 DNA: TGTGCCAGTTCTCTGACTAGCGGGGGGAATGAGCAGTTCTTC; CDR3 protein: CASSLTSGGNEQFF
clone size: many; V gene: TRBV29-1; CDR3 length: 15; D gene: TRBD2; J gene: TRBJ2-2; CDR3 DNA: TGCTACACCGGGCGGGAGGGAGGAAGATACGGGGAGCTGTTTTTT; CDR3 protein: CYTGREGGRYGELFF
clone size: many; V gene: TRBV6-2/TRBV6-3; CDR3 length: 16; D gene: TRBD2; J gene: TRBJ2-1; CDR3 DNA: TGTGCCAGCAGCTTGCTTACTAGCGGGGGGCGCAATGAGCAGTTCTTC; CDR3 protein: CASSLLTSGGRNEQFF
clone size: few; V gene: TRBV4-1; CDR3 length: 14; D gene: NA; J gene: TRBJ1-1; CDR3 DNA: TGCGCCAGCAGCCAATTCTTGGTGAACACTGAAGCTTTCTTT; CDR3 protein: CASSQFLVNTEAFF
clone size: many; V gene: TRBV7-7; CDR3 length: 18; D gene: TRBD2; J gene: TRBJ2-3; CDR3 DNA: TGTGCTAGCAGCGCGACTAGCGGGGGGCGCACTAGCACAGATACGCAGTATTTT; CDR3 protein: CASSATSGGRTSTDTQYF
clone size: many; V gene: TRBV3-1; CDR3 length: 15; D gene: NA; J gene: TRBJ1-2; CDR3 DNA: TGTGCCAGCAGCCAAGATTCGTCCAGGGCTCACGGCTACACCTTC; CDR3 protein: CASSQDSSRAHGYTF
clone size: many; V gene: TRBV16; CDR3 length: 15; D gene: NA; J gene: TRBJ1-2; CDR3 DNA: TGTGCCAGCAGCCAATCAACCAGGAGAGACTATGGCTACACCTTC; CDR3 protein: CASSQSTRRDYGYTF
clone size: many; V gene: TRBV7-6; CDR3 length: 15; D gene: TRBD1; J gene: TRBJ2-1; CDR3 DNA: TGTGCCAGCAGCCATTGGGACAGTTTCTACAATGAGCAGTTCTTC; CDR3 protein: CASSHWDSFYNEQFF
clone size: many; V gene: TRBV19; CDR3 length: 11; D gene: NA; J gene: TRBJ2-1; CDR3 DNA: TGTGCCAGTACTGTGGGCGCTGAGCAGTTCTTC; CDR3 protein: CASTVGAEQFF
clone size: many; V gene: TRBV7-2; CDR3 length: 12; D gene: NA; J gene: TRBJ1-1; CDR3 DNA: TGTGCCAGCAGCTTAGATGACACTGAAGCTTTCTTT; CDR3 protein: CASSLDDTEAFF
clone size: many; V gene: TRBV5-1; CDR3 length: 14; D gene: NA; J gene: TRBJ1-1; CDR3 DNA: TGCGCCAGCAGCCAGGACCAATCGGGCACTGAAGCTTTCTTT; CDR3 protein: CASSQDQSGTEAFF
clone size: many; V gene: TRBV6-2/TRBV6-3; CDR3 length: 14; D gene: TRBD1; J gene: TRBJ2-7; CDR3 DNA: TGTGCCAGCAGTGTGGGAGGACAGGGGGACGAGCAGTACTTC; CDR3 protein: CASSVGGQGDEQYF
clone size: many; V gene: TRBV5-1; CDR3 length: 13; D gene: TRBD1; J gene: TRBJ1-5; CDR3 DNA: TGCGCCAGCAGCTCGGAGCCGGGGGGACAGGGAGATTTT; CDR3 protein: CASSSEPGGQGDF
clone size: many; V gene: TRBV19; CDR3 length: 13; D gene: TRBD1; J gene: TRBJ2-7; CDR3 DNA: TGTGCCACAAGACAGGGGCACTCCTACGAGCAGTACTTC; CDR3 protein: CATRQGHSYEQYF
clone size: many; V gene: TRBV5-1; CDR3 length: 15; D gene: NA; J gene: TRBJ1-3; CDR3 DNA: TGCGCCAGCAGCTTGGATCGGGGGCCGGGAAACACCATATATTTT; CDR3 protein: CASSLDRGPGNTIYF
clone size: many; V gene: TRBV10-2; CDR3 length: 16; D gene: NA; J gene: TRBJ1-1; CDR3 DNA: TGCGCCAGCAGTGAGGACCCACAGTGGGTCTACACTGAAGCTTTCTTT; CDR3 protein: CASSEDPQWVYTEAFF
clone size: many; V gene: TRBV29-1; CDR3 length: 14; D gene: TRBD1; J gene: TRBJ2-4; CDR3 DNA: TGCAGTGGTGGGACAGGGGTTGTCAAAAACATTCAGTACTTC; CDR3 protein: CSGGTGVVKNIQYF
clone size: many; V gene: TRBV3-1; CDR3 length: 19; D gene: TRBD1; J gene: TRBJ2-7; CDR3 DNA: TGTGCCAGCAGCCACCACCAATCACAGGTGGCCCAGGGGGCCTACGAGCAGTACTTC; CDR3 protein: CASSHHQSQVAQGAYEQYF
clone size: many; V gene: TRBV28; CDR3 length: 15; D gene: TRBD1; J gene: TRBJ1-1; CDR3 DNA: TGTGCCAGCAGTTTTTTTGAGGGGGCGAACACTGAAGCTTTCTTT; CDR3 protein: CASSFFEGANTEAFF
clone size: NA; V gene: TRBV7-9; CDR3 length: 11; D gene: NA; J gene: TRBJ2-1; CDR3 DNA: TGTGCCTCGCCGGGGACGGGACAGCAGTTCTTC; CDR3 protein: CASPGTGQQFF
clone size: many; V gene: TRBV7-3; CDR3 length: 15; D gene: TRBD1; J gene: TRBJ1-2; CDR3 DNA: TGTGCCAGCAGCCCCACCGGGACAGGAGTCTATGGCTACACCTTC; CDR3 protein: CASSPTGTGVYGYTF
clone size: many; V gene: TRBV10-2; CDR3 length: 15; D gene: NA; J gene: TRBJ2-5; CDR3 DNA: TGCGCCAGCAGTGAGTGGTGGGCGGCTAGGGAGACCCAGTACTTC; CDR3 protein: CASSEWWAARETQYF
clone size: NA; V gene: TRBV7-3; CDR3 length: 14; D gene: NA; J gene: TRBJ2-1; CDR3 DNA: TGTGCCAGCAGCTTTGGCGGTGGGGGAGTCGAGCAGTTCTTC; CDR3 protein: CASSFGGGGVEQFF
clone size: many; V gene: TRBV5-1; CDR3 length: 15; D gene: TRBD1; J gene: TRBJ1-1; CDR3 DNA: TGCGCCAGCAGCCGTGGGGGACAGGGGGGTTTTGAAGCTTTCTTT; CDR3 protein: CASSRGGQGGFEAFF
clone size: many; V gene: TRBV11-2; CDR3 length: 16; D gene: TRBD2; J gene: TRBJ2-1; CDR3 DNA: TGTGCCAGCAGCTTAGTCCCGGGGGGGCAGGGCAATGAGCAGTTCTTC; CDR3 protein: CASSLVPGGQGNEQFF
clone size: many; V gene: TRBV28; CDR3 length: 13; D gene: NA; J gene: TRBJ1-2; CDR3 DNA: TGTGCCAGCAGTTTATCTGTGGACTATGGCTACACCTTC; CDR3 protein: CASSLSVDYGYTF
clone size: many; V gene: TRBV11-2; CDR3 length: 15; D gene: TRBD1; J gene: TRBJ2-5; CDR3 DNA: TGTGCCAGCAGCTTAGAACAGGGGATGGCCGAGACCCAGTACTTC; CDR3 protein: CASSLEQGMAETQYF
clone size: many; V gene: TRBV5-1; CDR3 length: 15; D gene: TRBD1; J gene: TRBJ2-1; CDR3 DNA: TGCGCCAGCAGGAAAACAGGGGGCAACTACAATGAGCAGTTCTTC; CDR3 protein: CASRKTGGNYNEQFF
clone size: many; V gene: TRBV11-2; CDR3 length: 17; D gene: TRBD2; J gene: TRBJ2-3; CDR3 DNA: TGTGCCAGCAGCTTTGGTGAACTAGCGGGGGGAACAGATACGCAGTATTTT; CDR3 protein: CASSFGELAGGTDTQYF